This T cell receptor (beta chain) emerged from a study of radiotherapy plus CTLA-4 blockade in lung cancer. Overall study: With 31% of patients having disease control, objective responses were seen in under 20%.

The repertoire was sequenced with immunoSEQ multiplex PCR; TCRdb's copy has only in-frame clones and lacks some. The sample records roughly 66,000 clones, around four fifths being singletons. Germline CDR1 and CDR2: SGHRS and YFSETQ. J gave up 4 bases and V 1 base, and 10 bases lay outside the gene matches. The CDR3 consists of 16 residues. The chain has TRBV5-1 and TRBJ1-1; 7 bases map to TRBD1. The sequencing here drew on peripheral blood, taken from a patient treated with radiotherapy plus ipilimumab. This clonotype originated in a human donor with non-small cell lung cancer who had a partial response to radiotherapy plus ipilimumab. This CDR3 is CASSLTAGGSSTEAFF. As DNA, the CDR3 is TGCGCCAGCAGCTTGACGGCAGGGGGGTCTAGCACTGAAGCTTTCTTT.